This TCR beta chain originates from a study of cytomegalovirus exposure and HLA in healthy donors. Study-level points and caveats: Presence/absence analysis assumed near-uniform sequencing depth across donors. Relative to equally common others, HLA-associated TCR beta chains showed greater clonal expansion in a later analysis. A later analysis found common viral pathogens apparently linked to several of the most significant clusters.

The germline V and J ends were trimmed by 0 bases and 2 bases, with 11 bases remaining between them. Germline V gene sequence: CDR1 ENHRY, CDR2 SYGVKD. The CDR3 extends over 16 amino acids. A multiplex PCR was run with 60 Vbeta primers and 13 Jbeta primers. TCRdb's table, derived via immunoSEQ multiplex PCR, lists solely in-frame clones and lacks some. The sample lists fewer than 250,000 clones; around three quarters were seen once. Notes on this clone: Its cognate antigen is unknown.

The sequencing input was PBMCs. This TCR derives from a woman aged 18-35 years in good health and CMV-seronegative. V is TRBV10-3 and J is TRBJ1-5; D ambiguous. Written as DNA, the CDR3 is TGTGCCATCAGTGAGTCGGGCGTTTCGGGCAATCAGCCCCAGCATTTT. Protein: CAISESGVSGNQPQHF.